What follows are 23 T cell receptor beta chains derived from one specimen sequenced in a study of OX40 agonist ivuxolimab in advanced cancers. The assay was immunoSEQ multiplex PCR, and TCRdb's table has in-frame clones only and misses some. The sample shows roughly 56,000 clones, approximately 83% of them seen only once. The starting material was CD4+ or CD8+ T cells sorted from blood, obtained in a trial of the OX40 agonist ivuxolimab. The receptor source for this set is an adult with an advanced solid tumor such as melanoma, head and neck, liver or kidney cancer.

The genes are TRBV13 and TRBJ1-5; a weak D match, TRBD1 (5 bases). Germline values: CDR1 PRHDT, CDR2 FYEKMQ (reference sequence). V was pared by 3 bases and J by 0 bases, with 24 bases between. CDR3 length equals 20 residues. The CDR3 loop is CASSFGTLFPTYYSNQPQHF. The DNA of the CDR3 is TGTGCCAGCAGCTTCGGGACCCTTTTTCCCACTTATTATAGCAATCAGCCCCAGCATTTT.

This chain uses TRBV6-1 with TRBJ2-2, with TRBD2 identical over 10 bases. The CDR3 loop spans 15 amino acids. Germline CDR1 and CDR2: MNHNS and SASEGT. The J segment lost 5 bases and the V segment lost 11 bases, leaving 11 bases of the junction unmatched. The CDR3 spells CASRGASGGTGELFF. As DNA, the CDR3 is TGTGCCTCCCGGGGGGCTAGCGGGGGAACCGGGGAGCTGTTTTTT.

This CDR3 reads CASSQVDTEAFF. As DNA, the CDR3 is TGTGCCAGCAGTCAGGTAGACACTGAAGCTTTCTTT. The chain joins TRBV6-1 to TRBJ1-1; D gene unclear. CDR3 length: 12 amino acids. Trimming pared 5 bases from V and 3 bases from J, leaving 7 bases between. The germline V gene has CDR1 MNHNS and CDR2 SASEGT.

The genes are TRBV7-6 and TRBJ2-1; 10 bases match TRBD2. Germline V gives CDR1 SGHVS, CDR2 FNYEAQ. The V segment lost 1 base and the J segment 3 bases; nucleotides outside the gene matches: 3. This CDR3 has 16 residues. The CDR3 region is CASSLGASGGYNEQFF. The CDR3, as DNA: TGTGCCAGCAGCTTAGGGGCTAGCGGGGGCTACAATGAGCAGTTCTTC.

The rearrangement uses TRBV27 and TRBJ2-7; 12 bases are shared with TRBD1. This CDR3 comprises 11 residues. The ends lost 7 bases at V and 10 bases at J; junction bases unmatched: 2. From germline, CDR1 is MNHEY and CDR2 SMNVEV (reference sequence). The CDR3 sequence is CASKGQGAQYF. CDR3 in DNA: TGTGCCAGCAAGGGACAGGGGGCCCAGTACTTC.

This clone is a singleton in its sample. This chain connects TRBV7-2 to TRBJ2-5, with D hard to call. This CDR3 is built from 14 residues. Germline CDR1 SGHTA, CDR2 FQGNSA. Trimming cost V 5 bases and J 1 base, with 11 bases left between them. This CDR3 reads CASSDGRFQETQYF. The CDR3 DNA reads TGTGCCAGCAGCGATGGGCGCTTCCAAGAGACCCAGTACTTC. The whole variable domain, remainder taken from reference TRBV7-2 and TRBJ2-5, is GAGVSQSPSNKVTEKGKDVELRCDPISGHTALYWYRQSLGQGLEFLIYFQGNSAPDKSGLPSDRFSAERTGGSVSTLTIQRTQQEDSAVYLCASSDGRFQETQYFGPGTRLLVL.

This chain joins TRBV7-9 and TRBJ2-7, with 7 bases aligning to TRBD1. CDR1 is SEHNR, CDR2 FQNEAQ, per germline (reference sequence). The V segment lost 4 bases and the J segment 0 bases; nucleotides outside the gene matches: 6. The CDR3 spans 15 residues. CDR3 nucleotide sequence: TGTGCCAGCAGCTCGGGGACAGCTGTCTCCTACGAGCAGTACTTC. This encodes CASSSGTAVSYEQYF.

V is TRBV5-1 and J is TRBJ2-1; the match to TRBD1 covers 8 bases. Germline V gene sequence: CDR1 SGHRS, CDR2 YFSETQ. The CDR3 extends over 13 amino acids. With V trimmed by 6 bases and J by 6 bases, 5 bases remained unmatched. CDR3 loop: CASKTGAGNEQFF. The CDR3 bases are TGCGCCAGCAAGACAGGGGCTGGCAATGAGCAGTTCTTC.

The CDR3 nucleotides read TGCGCCAGCAGCTTTACAGGACTAGAAATCTTCTACAATGAGCAGTTCTTC. It is translated as CASSFTGLEIFYNEQFF. The chain joins TRBV5-1 to TRBJ2-1, with 7 bases that match TRBD2. Germline-derived CDR1 and CDR2 are SGHRS and YFSETQ. The length of the CDR3 is 17 residues. V was pared by 2 bases and J by 3 bases, with 11 bases of the junction left unmatched.

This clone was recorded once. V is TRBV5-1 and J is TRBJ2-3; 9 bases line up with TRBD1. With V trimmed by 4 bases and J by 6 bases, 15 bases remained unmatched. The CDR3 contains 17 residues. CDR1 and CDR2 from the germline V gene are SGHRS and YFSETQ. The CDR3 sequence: CASSLYFRTGAGDTQYF. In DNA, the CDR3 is TGCGCCAGCAGCCTATACTTCAGGACAGGGGCGGGGGATACGCAGTATTTT.

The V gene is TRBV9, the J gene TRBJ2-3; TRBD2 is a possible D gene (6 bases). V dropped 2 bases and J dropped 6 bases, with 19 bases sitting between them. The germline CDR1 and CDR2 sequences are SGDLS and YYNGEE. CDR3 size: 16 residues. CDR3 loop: CASSVLGRKEGDTQYF. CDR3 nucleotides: TGTGCCAGCAGCGTTTTAGGACGCAAGGAGGGGGATACGCAGTATTTT.

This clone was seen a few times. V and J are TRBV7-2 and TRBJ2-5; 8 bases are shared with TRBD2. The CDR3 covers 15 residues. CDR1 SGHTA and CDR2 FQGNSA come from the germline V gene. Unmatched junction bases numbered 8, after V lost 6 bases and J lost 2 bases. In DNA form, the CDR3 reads TGTGCCAGCAGGATCTCTTTAGCGGGGCAAGAGACCCAGTACTTC. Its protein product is CASRISLAGQETQYF. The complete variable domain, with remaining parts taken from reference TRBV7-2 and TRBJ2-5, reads GAGVSQSPSNKVTEKGKDVELRCDPISGHTALYWYRQSLGQGLEFLIYFQGNSAPDKSGLPSDRFSAERTGGSVSTLTIQRTQQEDSAVYLCASRISLAGQETQYFGPGTRLLVL.

CDR3 bases: TGTGCCAGCAGCTTAGGTCGACTAGCGGGGCGACGCACAGATACGCAGTATTTT. It yields the protein CASSLGRLAGRRTDTQYF. The chain couples TRBV7-9 to TRBJ2-3; TRBD2 agrees at 11 bases. J gave up 1 base and V 1 base, and 7 bases lay outside the gene matches. The CDR3 extends over 18 amino acids. Germline CDR1 and CDR2: SEHNR and FQNEAQ (reference sequence).

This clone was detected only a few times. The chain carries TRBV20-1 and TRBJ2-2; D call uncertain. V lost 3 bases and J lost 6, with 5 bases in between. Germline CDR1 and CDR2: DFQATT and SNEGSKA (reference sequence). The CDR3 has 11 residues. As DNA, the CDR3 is TGCAGTGCTAGTGAATCCGGGGAGCTGTTTTTT. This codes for CSASESGELFF.

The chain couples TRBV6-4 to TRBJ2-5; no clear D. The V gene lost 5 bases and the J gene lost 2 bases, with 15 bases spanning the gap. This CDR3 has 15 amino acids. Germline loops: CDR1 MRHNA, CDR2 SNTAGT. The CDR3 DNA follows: TGTGCCAGCAGTCCAAGACAAGGCCTACAAGAGACCCAGTACTTC. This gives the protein CASSPRQGLQETQYF.

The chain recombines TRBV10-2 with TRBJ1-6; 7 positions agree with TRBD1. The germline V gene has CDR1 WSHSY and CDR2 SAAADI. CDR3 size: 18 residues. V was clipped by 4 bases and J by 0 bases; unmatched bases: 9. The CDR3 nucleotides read TGCGCCAGCAGTGCACAGACAGGGCTCAGCTCCTATAATTCACCCCTCCACTTT. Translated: CASSAQTGLSSYNSPLHF.

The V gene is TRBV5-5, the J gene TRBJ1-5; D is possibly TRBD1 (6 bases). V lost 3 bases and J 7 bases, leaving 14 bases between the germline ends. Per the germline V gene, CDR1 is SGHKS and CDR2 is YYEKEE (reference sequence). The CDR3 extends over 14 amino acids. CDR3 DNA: TGTGCCAGCAGCTCCACAGGGTATCGCCAGCCCCAGCATTTT. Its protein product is CASSSTGYRQPQHF.

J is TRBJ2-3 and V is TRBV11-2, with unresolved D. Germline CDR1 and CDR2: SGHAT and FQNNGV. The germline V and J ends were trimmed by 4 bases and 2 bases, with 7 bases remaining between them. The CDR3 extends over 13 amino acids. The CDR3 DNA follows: TGTGCCAGCAGCTCACCCAACACAGATACGCAGTATTTT. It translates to CASSSPNTDTQYF. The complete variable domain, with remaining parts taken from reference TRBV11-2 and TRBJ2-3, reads EAGVAQSPRYKIIEKRQSVAFWCNPISGHATLYWYQQILGQGPKLLIQFQNNGVVDDSQLPKDRFSAERLKGVDSTLKIQPAKLEDSAVYLCASSSPNTDTQYFGPGTRLTVL.

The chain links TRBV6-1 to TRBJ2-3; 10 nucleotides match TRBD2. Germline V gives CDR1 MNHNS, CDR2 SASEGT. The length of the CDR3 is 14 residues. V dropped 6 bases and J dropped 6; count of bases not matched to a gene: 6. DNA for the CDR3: TGTGCCAGCAGGGGACTAGCGTTCAGGGATACGCAGTATTTT. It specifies CASRGLAFRDTQYF.

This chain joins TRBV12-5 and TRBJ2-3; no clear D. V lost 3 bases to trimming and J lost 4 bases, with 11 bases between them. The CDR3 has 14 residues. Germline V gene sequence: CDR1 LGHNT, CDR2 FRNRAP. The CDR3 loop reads CASGFSGRPDTQYF. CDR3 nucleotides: TGTGCTAGTGGTTTCTCAGGTAGGCCAGATACGCAGTATTTT.

The CDR3 reads CASSLGTSGSQETQYF. CDR3 sequence (DNA): TGCGCCAGCAGCCTAGGGACTAGCGGATCTCAAGAGACCCAGTACTTC. V usage is TRBV4-1 and J usage is TRBJ2-5; the match to TRBD2 covers 11 bases. This CDR3 has 16 amino acids. After removal of 4 bases from V and 2 bases from J, the junction contained 6 bases not matched to a gene. Germline V gives CDR1 MGHRA, CDR2 YSYEKL.

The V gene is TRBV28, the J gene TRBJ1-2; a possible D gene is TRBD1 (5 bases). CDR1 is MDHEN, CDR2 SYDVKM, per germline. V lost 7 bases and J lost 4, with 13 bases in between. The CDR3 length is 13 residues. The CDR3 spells CASTWAGTYGYTF. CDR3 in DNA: TGTGCCAGCACCTGGGCAGGGACCTATGGCTACACCTTC.

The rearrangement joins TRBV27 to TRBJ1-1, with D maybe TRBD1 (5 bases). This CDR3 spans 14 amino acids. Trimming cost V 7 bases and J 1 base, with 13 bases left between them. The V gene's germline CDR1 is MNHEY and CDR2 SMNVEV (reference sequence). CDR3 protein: CASTLSGGNTEAFF. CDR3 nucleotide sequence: TGTGCCAGCACTCTCTCGGGGGGGAACACTGAAGCTTTCTTT.